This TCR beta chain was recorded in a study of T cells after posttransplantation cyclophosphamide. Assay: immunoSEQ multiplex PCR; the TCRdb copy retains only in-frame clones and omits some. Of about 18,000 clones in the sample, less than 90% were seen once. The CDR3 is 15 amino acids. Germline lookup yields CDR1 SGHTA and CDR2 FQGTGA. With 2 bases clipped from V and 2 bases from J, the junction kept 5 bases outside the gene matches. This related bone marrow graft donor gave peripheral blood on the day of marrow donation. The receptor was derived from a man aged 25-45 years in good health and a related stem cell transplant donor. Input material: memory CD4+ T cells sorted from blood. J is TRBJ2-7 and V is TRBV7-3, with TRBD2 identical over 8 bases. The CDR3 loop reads CASSLRGGFPYEQYF. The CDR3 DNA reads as TGTGCCAGCAGCTTACGGGGGGGTTTTCCCTACGAGCAGTACTTC.